This T cell receptor beta chain was identified in a study of blood T cell repertoires in COVID-19. Background on the study: Samples came from the United States, Italy and Spain, spanning acute and convalescent COVID-19.

Original analysis: Scientists estimated how many nucleated cells there were by amplifying reference gene primers. Clones were sequenced by immunoSEQ multiplex PCR, and TCRdb holds only the in-frame ones, with some missing. The V and J calls and clone size were taken over from that table, and D and trimming were inferred from the DNA. The sample has almost 55,000 clones; 75% to 90% are singletons. This clone has more than one count but fewer than ten. At one of its ends the junction is not consistent with the germline gene, which may arise from a read error. The germline V gene encodes CDR1 MNHNY and CDR2 SVGAGI (reference sequence). The CDR3 loop spans 14 amino acids.

The sequenced sample was peripheral blood. V usage is TRBV6-6 and J usage is TRBJ1-5, with D uncertain. This TCR derives from a human donor in a cohort sampled during active COVID-19. DNA for the CDR3: TGTGCCAGCAGCTACTACAGAACTAATCAGCCCCAGCATTTT. Amino acid sequence: CASSYYRTNQPQHF.